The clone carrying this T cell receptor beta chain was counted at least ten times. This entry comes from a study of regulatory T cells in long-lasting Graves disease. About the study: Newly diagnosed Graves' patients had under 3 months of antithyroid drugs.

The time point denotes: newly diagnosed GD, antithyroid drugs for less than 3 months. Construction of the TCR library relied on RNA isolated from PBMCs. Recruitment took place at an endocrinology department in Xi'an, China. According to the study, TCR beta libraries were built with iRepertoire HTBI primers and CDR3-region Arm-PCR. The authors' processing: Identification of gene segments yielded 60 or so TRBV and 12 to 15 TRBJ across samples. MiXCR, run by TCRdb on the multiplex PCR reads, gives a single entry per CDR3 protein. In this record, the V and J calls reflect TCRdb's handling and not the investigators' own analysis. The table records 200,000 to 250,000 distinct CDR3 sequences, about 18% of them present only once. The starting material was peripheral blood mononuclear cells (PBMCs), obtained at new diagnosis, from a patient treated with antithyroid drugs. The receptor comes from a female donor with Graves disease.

The CDR3 DNA reads TGTGCCAGCAGTACCTCAGCCCCTTCTTCTGGAAACACCATATATTTT. Amino acids: CASSTSAPSSGNTIYF. The rearrangement uses TRBV6-1 and TRBJ1-3; D is undetermined. The V end lost 5 bases, the J end lost 1 base, and 15 bases lay between the germline ends. The CDR3 runs to 16 residues. The V gene's germline CDR1 is MNHNS and CDR2 SASEGT.